Listed below are T cell receptor beta chains from one sample, sequenced in a study of vaccination and CD4 T cells after COVID-19. MiXCR, applied by TCRdb to the PCR reads, yields one record per CDR3 protein. The sample holds about 40,000 distinct CDR3 sequences, 36% seen once. Sequences were derived from CD4+ T cells from blood, sampled about 7 months after SARS-CoV-2 vaccination. Receptors were obtained from a human donor who had recovered from COVID-19. The CDR3 runs from the conserved cysteine through the conserved F or W. D genes are given only for firm matches. The size entry is marked missing in some rows and otherwise reads once, few, many or a size class.

v_gene	d_gene	j_gene	abundance	CDR3nt	CDR3aa
TRBV29-1	.	TRBJ2-7	.	TGCAGCGTTTTGAAGCAGGGGCGCGAGCAGTACTTC	CSVLKQGREQYF
TRBV19	.	TRBJ2-5	.	TGTGCCAGTACCTATCGTCGGGAAGTGAAGACCCAGTACTTC	CASTYRREVKTQYF
TRBV12-3/TRBV12-4	.	TRBJ1-1	few	TGTGCCAGCAGTACCGACGGGGACACTGAAGCTTTCTTT	CASSTDGDTEAFF
TRBV20-1	.	TRBJ2-7	.	TGCAGTGGGGCCCCGACGTCCTACGAGCAGTACTTC	CSGAPTSYEQYF
TRBV6-5	.	TRBJ2-3	few	TGTGCCAGCAGTTACTCTGCGGTTAGCACAGATACGCAGTATTTT	CASSYSAVSTDTQYF
TRBV20-1	TRBD2	TRBJ2-4	.	TGCAGTGCTACTCGGGAGGTAGCCAAAAACATTCAGTACTTC	CSATREVAKNIQYF
TRBV6-1	.	TRBJ1-6	.	TGTGCCAGCAGCGTGAGCTCCTATAATTCACCCCTCCACTTT	CASSVSSYNSPLHF
TRBV28	.	TRBJ1-5	few	TGTGCCAGCTTATTACAGGTGAATCAGCCCCAGCATTTT	CASLLQVNQPQHF
TRBV6-4	TRBD2	TRBJ2-1	.	TGTGCCAGCAGTGAGCGGGAGAACAATGAGCAGTTCTTC	CASSERENNEQFF
TRBV7-8	TRBD1	TRBJ1-5	.	TGTGCCAGCAGCCCCAGAAGGACAGGGTTGAGTCAGCCCCAGCATTTT	CASSPRRTGLSQPQHF
TRBV6-1	.	TRBJ2-3	.	TGTGCCAGCAGTGAACCCCGGGACATTAGCACAGATACGCAGTATTTT	CASSEPRDISTDTQYF
TRBV5-4	TRBD2	TRBJ2-2	.	TGTGCCAGCAGCTTGGAAGTGACTAGCGAGAACACCGGGGAGCTGTTTTTT	CASSLEVTSENTGELFF
TRBV10-3	.	TRBJ2-7	.	TGTGCCATCAGTGACGGGGGCAGAGCCTACGAGCAGTACTTC	CAISDGGRAYEQYF
TRBV15	TRBD2	TRBJ2-3	few	TGTGCCACCAGCAACCGGGACTACCTGGATACGCAGTATTTT	CATSNRDYLDTQYF
TRBV20-1	TRBD1	TRBJ1-4	.	TGCAGTGCTAGAGAGCACCAGGGGGCAGGGGGAAAACTGTTTTTT	CSAREHQGAGGKLFF
TRBV7-6	.	TRBJ2-1	.	TGTGCCAGCAGCTTGGTGGGGGGCCGGGTTGAGGAGCAGTTCTTC	CASSLVGGRVEEQFF
TRBV7-2	.	TRBJ2-6	.	TGTGCCAGCAGCGTGCTCTCTGGGGCCAACGTCCTGACTTTC	CASSVLSGANVLTF
TRBV2	.	TRBJ2-5	.	TGTGCCAGCCGGGAAAGTGGAGTCGATGAGACCCAGTACTTC	CASRESGVDETQYF
TRBV6-1	.	TRBJ1-6	few	TGTGCCAGCAGTGCGAGGCCCGCAGATAATTCACCCCTCCACTTT	CASSARPADNSPLHF
TRBV7-9	TRBD1	TRBJ2-3	few	TGTGCCAGCAGCGTCCCGGCCGGGGACAGGGGCACAGATACGCAGTATTTT	CASSVPAGDRGTDTQYF
TRBV7-9	.	TRBJ2-7	.	TGTGCCAGCAGCTTAGATGGAGCTCGCGAGCAGTACTTC	CASSLDGAREQYF
TRBV6-1	.	TRBJ1-1	.	TGTGCCAGCAGTGAATCGACAGTCGATGAAGCTTTCTTT	CASSESTVDEAFF
TRBV7-9	.	TRBJ1-1	few	TGTGCCAGCAGCCCGAAGAACACTGAAGCTTTCTTT	CASSPKNTEAFF
TRBV4-2	.	TRBJ1-1	.	TGTGCCAGCAGCCAAGATGGGGCTGGGGGGCTCGTCACTGAAGCTTTCTTT	CASSQDGAGGLVTEAFF
TRBV6-1	.	TRBJ1-5	.	TGTGCCAGCACCCAAGATAGCAATCAGCCCCAGCATTTT	CASTQDSNQPQHF
TRBV2	.	TRBJ2-3	once	TGTGCCGGGAAGTCAGGGACGGCCGCAGATACGCAGTATTTT	CAGKSGTAADTQYF
TRBV6-1	TRBD2	TRBJ2-3	medium-sized	TGTGCCAGCAGTGACCTAGCGGGAGGGCCAGATACGCAGTATTTT	CASSDLAGGPDTQYF
TRBV7-2	TRBD2	TRBJ2-3	.	TGTGCCAGCAGCCGAGCTAGCGGGACGCTCACAGATACGCAGTATTTT	CASSRASGTLTDTQYF
TRBV24-1	.	TRBJ2-7	.	TGTGCCAGCCAAAAGCGGGTGACCTCCTACGAGCAGTACTTC	CASQKRVTSYEQYF
TRBV20-1	.	TRBJ2-3	.	TGCAGTGCTCTTTCTAGCCTTTCCACAGATACGCAGTATTTT	CSALSSLSTDTQYF
TRBV6-2/TRBV6-3	.	TRBJ1-5	.	TGTGCCAGCAGAGGACGCAGGAGCTTTAATCAGCCCCAGCATTTT	CASRGRRSFNQPQHF
TRBV7-9	.	TRBJ2-2	.	TGTGCCAGCAGCTCCTACGTTGGGGCCGGGGAGCTGTTTTTT	CASSSYVGAGELFF
TRBV20-1	.	TRBJ2-7	few	TGCAGTGCTAGAAACTCCTACGAGCAGTACTTC	CSARNSYEQYF
TRBV20-1	TRBD1	TRBJ1-2	few	TGCAGTGCTAGGTCGACAGGGGGGAACTATGGCTACACCTTC	CSARSTGGNYGYTF
TRBV28	TRBD2	TRBJ2-7	.	TGTGCCAGCAGTTTTATGGGCAATAGCGGGAGGTTAATTTCAAGTGGGCAGTACTTC	CASSFMGNSGRLISSGQYF
TRBV7-2	.	TRBJ2-1	.	TGTGCCAGCAAAGGGGATGGGAATGAGCAGTTCTTC	CASKGDGNEQFF
TRBV7-2	.	TRBJ2-5	.	TGTGCCAGCAGCTTCTCGGTCCTGTTGGGTAGAGAGACCCAGTACTTC	CASSFSVLLGRETQYF